This T cell receptor beta chain was captured in a study of blood T cell repertoires in COVID-19. Original processing notes: Reference gene primer amplification gave estimated nucleated cell counts. The repertoire was sequenced with immunoSEQ multiplex PCR; TCRdb's copy has only in-frame clones and lacks some. V and J calls and clone size are those listed in that table; D and trimming were worked out from the DNA. The sample includes about 280,000 clones, about nine tenths of them seen just once. As to this clone: Other DNA sequences in this specimen translate into the identical CDR3.

Trimming left V 2 bases short and J 1 base short, with 8 bases between. In germline, CDR1 is SGHTA, CDR2 FQGTGA. This CDR3 region has 14 residues. What was sequenced was peripheral blood. The genes are TRBV7-3 and TRBJ1-1; no firm D call. The TCR sequence derives from a woman in her forties or fifties who had recovered from COVID-19. CDR3 DNA sequence: TGTGCCAGCAGCTTATCCGGTGGGAACACTGAAGCTTTCTTT. Its protein product is CASSLSGGNTEAFF. Filled out from reference TRBV7-3 and TRBJ1-1, the complete variable domain reads GAGVSQTPSNKVTEKGKYVELRCDPISGHTALYWYRQSLGQGPEFLIYFQGTGAADDSGLPNDRFFAVRPEGSVSTLKIQRTERGDSAVYLCASSLSGGNTEAFFGQGTRLTVV.